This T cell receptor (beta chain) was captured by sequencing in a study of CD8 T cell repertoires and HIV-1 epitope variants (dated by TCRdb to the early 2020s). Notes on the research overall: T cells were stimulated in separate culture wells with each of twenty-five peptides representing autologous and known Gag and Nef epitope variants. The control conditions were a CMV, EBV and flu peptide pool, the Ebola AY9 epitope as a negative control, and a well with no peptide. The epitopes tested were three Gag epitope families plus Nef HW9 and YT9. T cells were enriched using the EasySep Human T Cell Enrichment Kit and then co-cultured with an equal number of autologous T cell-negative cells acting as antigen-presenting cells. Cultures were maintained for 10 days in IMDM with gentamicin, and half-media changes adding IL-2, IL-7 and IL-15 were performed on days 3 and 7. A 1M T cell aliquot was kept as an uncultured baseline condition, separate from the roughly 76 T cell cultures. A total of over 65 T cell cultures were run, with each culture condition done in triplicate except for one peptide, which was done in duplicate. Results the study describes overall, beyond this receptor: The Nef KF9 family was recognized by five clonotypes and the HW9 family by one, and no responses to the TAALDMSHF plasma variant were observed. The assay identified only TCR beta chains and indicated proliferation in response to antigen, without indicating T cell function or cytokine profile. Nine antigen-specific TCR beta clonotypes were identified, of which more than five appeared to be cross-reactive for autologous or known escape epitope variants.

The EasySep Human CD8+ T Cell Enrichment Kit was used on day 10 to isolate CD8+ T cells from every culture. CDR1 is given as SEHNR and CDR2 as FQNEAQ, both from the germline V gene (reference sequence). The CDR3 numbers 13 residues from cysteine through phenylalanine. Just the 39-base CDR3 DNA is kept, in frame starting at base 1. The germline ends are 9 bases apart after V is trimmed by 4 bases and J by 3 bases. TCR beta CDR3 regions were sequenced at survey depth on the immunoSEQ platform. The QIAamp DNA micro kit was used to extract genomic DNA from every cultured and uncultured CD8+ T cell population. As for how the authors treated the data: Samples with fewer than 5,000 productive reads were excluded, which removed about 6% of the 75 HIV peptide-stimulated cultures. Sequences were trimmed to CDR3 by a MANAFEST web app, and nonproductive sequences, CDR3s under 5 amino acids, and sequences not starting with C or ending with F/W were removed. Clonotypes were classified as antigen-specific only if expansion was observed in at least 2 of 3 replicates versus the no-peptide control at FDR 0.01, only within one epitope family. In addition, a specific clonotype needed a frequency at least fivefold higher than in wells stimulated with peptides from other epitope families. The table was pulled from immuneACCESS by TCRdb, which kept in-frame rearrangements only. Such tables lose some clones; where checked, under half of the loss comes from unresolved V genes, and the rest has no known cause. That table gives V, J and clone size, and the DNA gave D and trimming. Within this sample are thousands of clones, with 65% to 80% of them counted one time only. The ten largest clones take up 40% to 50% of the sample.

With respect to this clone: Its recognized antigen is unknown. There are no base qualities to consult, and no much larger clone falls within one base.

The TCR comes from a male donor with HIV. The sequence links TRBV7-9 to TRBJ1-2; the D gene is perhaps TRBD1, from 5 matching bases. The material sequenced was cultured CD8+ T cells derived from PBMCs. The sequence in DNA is TGTGCCAGCAGCTACTTGACAGACTATGGCTACACCTTC. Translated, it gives CASSYLTDYGYTF. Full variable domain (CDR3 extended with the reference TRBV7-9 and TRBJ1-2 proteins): DTGVSQNPRHKITKRGQNVTFRCDPISEHNRLYWYRQTLGQGPEFLTYFQNEAQLEKSRLLSDRFSAERPKGSFSTLEIQRTEQGDSAMYLCASSYLTDYGYTFGSGTRLTVV.